The 29 T cell receptor beta chains in this list originate from one sample, sequenced in a study of blood T cell repertoires in COVID-19. Using immunoSEQ multiplex PCR, the repertoire was profiled, and TCRdb retains in-frame clones only, with some absent. The data show around 300,000 clones, 83% seen once. Sequenced input: peripheral blood. Receptors originate from a woman between 50 and 59 years old who had recovered from COVID-19.

The chain is built from TRBV7-3 and TRBJ2-3, with TRBD1 as a possible D gene (6 bases). Trimming pared 8 bases from V and 0 bases from J, leaving 12 bases between. The CDR3 has 14 residues. Germline CDR1 SGHTA, CDR2 FQGTGA. CDR3 sequence: CASRQGSSTDTQYF. The DNA for the CDR3 is TGTGCCAGCCGTCAGGGGTCTAGCACAGATACGCAGTATTTT.

This clone was detected a few times. The chain uses TRBV7-3 and TRBJ2-7; TRBD2 is a possible D gene (6 bases). V was clipped by 7 bases and J by 3 bases, with 16 bases between them. CDR1 is SGHTA and CDR2 is FQGTGA in the germline V gene. The CDR3 contains 14 residues. The CDR3 protein is CASNPVAEIYEQYF. CDR3 coding DNA: TGTGCCAGCAACCCGGTAGCGGAGATCTACGAGCAGTACTTC.

The rearrangement joins TRBV19 to TRBJ1-1; D is unclear. CDR1 and CDR2 (germline): LNHDA, SQIVND (reference sequence). The ends were cut back, 7 bases at V and 4 bases at J, with 25 bases in the middle. This CDR3 has 17 amino acids. The CDR3 region is CASTTISGGWRGTEAFF. For the CDR3, the DNA is TGTGCCAGTACCACGATCTCAGGCGGTTGGCGGGGCACTGAAGCTTTCTTT.

This clone was detected only a few times. The chain combines TRBV4-2 with TRBJ2-7; 10 bases are a match to TRBD2. The CDR3 contains 15 residues. Germline V gives CDR1 LGHNA, CDR2 YNFKEQ. With V trimmed by 2 bases and J by 3 bases, 4 bases remained unmatched. CDR3 nucleotides: TGTGCCAGCAGCCAATGGCTAGCGGGGGTCTACGAGCAGTACTTC. Its translation: CASSQWLAGVYEQYF.

The gene calls are TRBV30 and TRBJ2-3; 7 bases line up with TRBD2. The V gene's germline CDR1 is GTSNPN and CDR2 SVGIG (reference sequence). After removal of 3 bases from V and 0 bases from J, the junction contained 6 bases not matched to a gene. The CDR3 sequence is 15 residues long. The chain's CDR3 is CAWSLTGGSTDTQYF. The CDR3 bases are TGTGCCTGGAGCCTTACCGGGGGGAGCACAGATACGCAGTATTTT.

The V gene is TRBV10-3, the J gene TRBJ2-7, with 8 bases fitting TRBD2. This CDR3 is built from 18 residues. The germline CDR1 and CDR2 sequences are ENHRY and SYGVKD. After removal of 8 bases from V and 3 bases from J, the junction contained 21 bases not matched to a gene. The CDR3 bases are TGTGCCATCGGGTCAGAAGGGTTTCGGGAGGGCAGAGACTACGAGCAGTACTTC. Its translation: CAIGSEGFREGRDYEQYF.

The chain has TRBV7-2 and TRBJ2-2; unclear D gene. Looked up from germline, CDR1 is SGHTA and CDR2 is FQGNSA. V was trimmed by 5 bases and J by 6 bases, leaving 13 bases between them. The CDR3 sequence is 14 residues long. In DNA, the CDR3 is TGTGCCAGCAGCCCCCCTATTTTGGCCGGGGAGCTGTTTTTT. This encodes CASSPPILAGELFF.

This chain links TRBV11-2 with TRBJ2-5; 10 positions agree with TRBD2. V gave up 3 bases and J gave up 5 bases; unmatched junction bases: 9. This CDR3 has 16 residues. CDR1 and CDR2 from the germline V gene are SGHAT and FQNNGV. The CDR3 sequence: CASSFAERGGQETQYF. The CDR3 coding sequence is TGTGCCAGCAGCTTCGCTGAGCGGGGGGGCCAGGAGACCCAGTACTTC.

The chain is built from TRBV7-9 and TRBJ1-6, with D unclear. V was pared by 4 bases and J by 13 bases, with 17 bases between. Looked up from germline, CDR1 is SEHNR and CDR2 is FQNEAQ (reference sequence). CDR3 length equals 14 residues. For the CDR3, the DNA is TGTGCCAGCAGCTCCGTGACACCGGCAAAGCCCCTCCACTTT. This codes for CASSSVTPAKPLHF. Supplemented by reference TRBV7-9 and TRBJ1-6, the full variable domain reads DTGVSQNPRHKITKRGQNVTFRCDPISEHNRLYWYRQTLGQGPEFLTYFQNEAQLEKSRLLSDRFSAERPKGSFSTLEIQRTEQGDSAMYLCASSSVTPAKPLHFGNGTRLTVT.

The V gene is TRBV19, the J gene TRBJ1-1; TRBD1 is a possible D gene (5 bases). Deletions cut 4 bases from V and 4 bases from J, with 10 bases between. Germline CDR1 is LNHDA and CDR2 is SQIVND (reference sequence). This CDR3 is 13 amino acids long. Here the CDR3 DNA reads TGTGCCAGTAGTAGCCTGGGGGGCACTGAAGCTTTCTTT. Translated, it gives CASSSLGGTEAFF. Supplemented by reference TRBV19 and TRBJ1-1, the full variable domain reads DGGITQSPKYLFRKEGQNVTLSCEQNLNHDAMYWYRQDPGQGLRLIYYSQIVNDFQKGDIAEGYSVSREKKESFPLTVTSAQKNPTAFYLCASSSLGGTEAFFGQGTRLTVV.

V and J are TRBV10-3 and TRBJ2-7, with 7 bases aligning to TRBD1. From germline, CDR1 is ENHRY and CDR2 SYGVKD. The J segment lost 0 bases and the V segment lost 0 bases, leaving 20 bases of the junction unmatched. CDR3 size: 21 residues. The CDR3 DNA follows: TGTGCCATCAGTGAGTCAACGGGGCGAAAGACAGGGAACTTCGGCTCCTACGAGCAGTACTTC. Protein: CAISESTGRKTGNFGSYEQYF.

This clone occurred once. The genes are TRBV5-4 and TRBJ2-1; the match to TRBD2 covers 8 bases. This CDR3 is 16 amino acids long. Germline loops: CDR1 SGHNT, CDR2 YYREEE (reference sequence). V lost 3 bases and J lost 6; bases outside the gene matches: 11. In DNA form, the CDR3 reads TGTGCCAGCAGCTCGGGGCCCCTTCGGGGGGGCAATGAGCAGTTCTTC. This gives the protein CASSSGPLRGGNEQFF.

J is TRBJ2-2 and V is TRBV6-2 or TRBV6-3, with 7 nucleotides matching TRBD2. The CDR3 is 14 amino acids. Germline CDR1 and CDR2: MNHEY and SVGEGT. Losses at the gene ends were 4 bases for V and 5 bases for J; bases not matched to a gene: 4. CDR3 amino acids: CASSFGLDTGELFF. The CDR3 DNA sequence: TGTGCCAGCAGTTTTGGACTAGATACCGGGGAGCTGTTTTTT.

This chain joins TRBV29-1 and TRBJ1-3; D gene ambiguous. The V end was cut by 5 bases, the J end by 4 bases, with 12 bases between. This CDR3 region has 13 residues. The germline gives CDR1 SQVTM, CDR2 ANQGSEA. CDR3 nucleotide sequence: TGCAGCGTTCGGCTGGAGTCGGGAAACACCATATATTTT. Its protein product is CSVRLESGNTIYF.

This rearrangement joins TRBV5-6 to TRBJ2-7; 8 bases are a match to TRBD1. V gave up 2 bases and J gave up 2 bases; unmatched junction bases: 3. CDR3 length equals 14 residues. Per the germline V gene, CDR1 is SGHDT and CDR2 is YYEEEE. Here the CDR3 DNA reads TGTGCCAGCAGCTTAGAGGACAGGGCCTACGAGCAGTACTTC. Amino acids: CASSLEDRAYEQYF.

J is TRBJ2-7 and V is TRBV4-3, with a tentative D call TRBD2 (6 bases). CDR3 length: 15 residues. In germline, CDR1 is LGHNA, CDR2 YSLEER. Trimming shortened V by 3 bases and J by 4 bases, and 16 bases separated the two germline ends. The CDR3 bases are TGCGCCAGCAGCCATCACCGGGACTTGGGTTACGAGCAGTACTTC. This codes for CASSHHRDLGYEQYF.

The chain combines TRBV28 with TRBJ2-3; 11 nucleotides match TRBD1. V lost 6 bases and J lost 2; bases outside the gene matches: 7. CDR1 is MDHEN and CDR2 is SYDVKM in the germline V gene. CDR3 length: 16 amino acids. CDR3 coding DNA: TGTGCCAGCAGGGGTGGGACAGGGGGACTCACAGATACGCAGTATTTT. This codes for CASRGGTGGLTDTQYF.

The V and J genes are TRBV18 and TRBJ2-7, with 12 bases fitting TRBD1. Looked up from germline, CDR1 is KGHSH and CDR2 is LQKENI. The CDR3 extends over 15 amino acids. After removal of 3 bases from V and 7 bases from J, the junction contained 7 bases not matched to a gene. In DNA, the CDR3 is TGTGCCAGCTCACCGGGCCGGGACAGGGGGCAGGAGCAGTACTTC. Its translation: CASSPGRDRGQEQYF.

V and J are TRBV29-1 and TRBJ2-7; the D gene is possibly TRBD2 (7 bases). The germline V gene has CDR1 SQVTM and CDR2 ANQGSEA. The CDR3 loop spans 14 amino acids. With 7 bases removed from V and 0 bases from J, the gap between germline ends came to 16 bases. CDR3 sequence (DNA): TGCAGCGCTGGGGGGGCGGCGAGCTCCTACGAGCAGTACTTC. Its translation: CSAGGAASSYEQYF.

This chain uses TRBV10-3 with TRBJ2-1; no definite D call. The CDR3 loop spans 11 amino acids. Trimming stripped 8 bases from V and 9 bases from J, with 11 bases between. Germline-derived CDR1 and CDR2 are ENHRY and SYGVKD. Here the CDR3 reads CAIGSSGEQFF. In nucleotides, the CDR3 is TGTGCCATCGGCAGCTCGGGTGAGCAGTTCTTC.

The chain is built from TRBV6-2 or TRBV6-3 and TRBJ2-1; 14 bases line up with TRBD2. The CDR3 consists of 17 residues. Germline V CDR1 and CDR2: MNHEY, SVGEGT. Losses at the gene ends were 4 bases for V and 5 bases for J; bases not matched to a gene: 7. Written as DNA, the CDR3 is TGTGCCAGCAGTTTAGCGACTAGCGGGAGGGCCCACAATGAGCAGTTCTTC. Residues: CASSLATSGRAHNEQFF.

The rearrangement joins TRBV27 to TRBJ1-1, with D perhaps TRBD1 (6 bases). Per the germline V gene, CDR1 is MNHEY and CDR2 is SMNVEV (reference sequence). This CDR3 region has 15 residues. V lost 5 bases and J 4 bases, leaving 17 bases between the germline ends. This CDR3 reads CASSTYRDRGTEAFF. The CDR3 nucleotides are TGTGCCAGCAGTACGTACAGGGATCGGGGCACTGAAGCTTTCTTT.

The chain has TRBV5-4 and TRBJ2-4, with 16 bases matching TRBD2. The CDR3 is made up of 17 amino acids. CDR1 and CDR2 (germline): SGHNT, YYREEE (reference sequence). V shed 4 bases, J shed 6 bases, and the junction held 7 bases outside the gene matches. In DNA form, the CDR3 reads TGTGCCAGCAGCCGGGGACTAGCGGGGGGGCCGGGAAACATTCAGTACTTC. It encodes CASSRGLAGGPGNIQYF.

The chain employs TRBV30 and TRBJ1-2; D call uncertain. V was pared by 2 bases and J by 0 bases, with 10 bases between. The CDR3 has 14 residues. Germline CDR1 reads GTSNPN; CDR2 reads SVGIG (reference sequence). DNA of the CDR3: TGTGCCTGGAGTCGTGTGAGGGCTAACTATGGCTACACCTTC. It encodes CAWSRVRANYGYTF.

This chain connects TRBV6-4 to TRBJ2-3; 7 bases match TRBD1. The V and J ends lost 4 bases and 9 bases, in that order; junction bases with no gene match: 19. CDR3 length: 17 residues. Germline lookup yields CDR1 MRHNA and CDR2 SNTAGT. CDR3 sequence reads: CASSAEGTAFDIVTQYF. The CDR3 coding sequence is TGTGCCAGCAGTGCAGAGGGGACAGCGTTCGATATTGTGACGCAGTATTTT.

This chain joins TRBV5-1 and TRBJ2-1; 8 bases are a match to TRBD1. This CDR3 contains 13 residues. V was pared by 4 bases and J by 10 bases, with 7 bases of the junction left unmatched. Germline CDR1 reads SGHRS; CDR2 reads YFSETQ. CDR3 nucleotide sequence: TGCGCCAGCAGCCCCGGACAGGGTATGGAGCAGTTCTTC. Amino acids: CASSPGQGMEQFF.

The chain couples TRBV4-2 to TRBJ2-1; D is uncertain. This CDR3 is 17 amino acids long. V lost 3 bases, J lost 2 bases, and 17 bases lay in between. The V gene's germline CDR1 is LGHNA and CDR2 YNFKEQ. The CDR3 here is CASSHSATVKTYNEQFF. Here the CDR3 DNA reads TGTGCCAGCAGCCATTCCGCTACAGTCAAGACCTACAATGAGCAGTTCTTC.

V usage is TRBV18 and J usage is TRBJ1-1; TRBD1 agrees at 7 bases. The length of the CDR3 is 15 residues. Germline V gene sequence: CDR1 KGHSH, CDR2 LQKENI. Trimming cost V 6 bases and J 0 bases; bases outside gene matches: 7. DNA of the CDR3: TGTGCCAGCTCTCTCAACAGGGGCCTGAACACTGAAGCTTTCTTT. This encodes CASSLNRGLNTEAFF.

The rearrangement joins TRBV7-2 to TRBJ1-2; D is ambiguous. V shed 5 bases and J shed 7 bases, with 14 bases lying between them. Germline lookup yields CDR1 SGHTA and CDR2 FQGNSA. The CDR3 sequence is 13 residues long. In nucleotides, the CDR3 is TGTGCCAGCAGCGAGCGGGTACTTGGTGGCTACACCTTC. This sequence encodes CASSERVLGGYTF.